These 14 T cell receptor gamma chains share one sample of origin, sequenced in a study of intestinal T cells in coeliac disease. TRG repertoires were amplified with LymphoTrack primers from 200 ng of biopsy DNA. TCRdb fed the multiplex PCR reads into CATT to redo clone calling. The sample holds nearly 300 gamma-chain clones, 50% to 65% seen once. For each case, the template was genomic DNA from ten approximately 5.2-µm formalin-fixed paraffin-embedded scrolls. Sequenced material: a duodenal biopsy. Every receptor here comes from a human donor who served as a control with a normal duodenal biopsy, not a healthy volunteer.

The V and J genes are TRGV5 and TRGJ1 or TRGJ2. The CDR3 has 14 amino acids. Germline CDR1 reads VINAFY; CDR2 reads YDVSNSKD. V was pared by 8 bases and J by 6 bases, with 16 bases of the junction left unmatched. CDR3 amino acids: CATSGQAPGYKKLF. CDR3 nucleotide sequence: TGTGCCACCTCGGGACAGGCCCCGGGTTATAAGAAACTCTTT.

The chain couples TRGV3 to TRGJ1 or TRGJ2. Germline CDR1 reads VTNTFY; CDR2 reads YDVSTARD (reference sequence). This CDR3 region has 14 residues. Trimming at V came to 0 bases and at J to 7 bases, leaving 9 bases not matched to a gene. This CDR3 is CATWDRFNGYKKLF. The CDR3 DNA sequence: TGTGCCACCTGGGACAGGTTTAACGGGTATAAGAAACTCTTT.

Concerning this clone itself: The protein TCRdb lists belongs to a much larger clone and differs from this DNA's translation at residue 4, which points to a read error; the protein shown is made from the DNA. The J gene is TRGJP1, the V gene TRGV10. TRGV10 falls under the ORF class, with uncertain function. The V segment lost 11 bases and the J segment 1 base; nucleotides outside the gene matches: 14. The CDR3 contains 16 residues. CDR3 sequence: CAARDIFCTTGWFKIF. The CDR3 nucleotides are TGTGCTGCGCGGGATATTTTTTGTACCACTGGTTGGTTCAAGATATTT.

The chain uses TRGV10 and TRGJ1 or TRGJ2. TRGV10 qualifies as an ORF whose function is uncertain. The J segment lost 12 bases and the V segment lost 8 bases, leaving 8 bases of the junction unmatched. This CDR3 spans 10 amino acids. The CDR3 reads CAAWALGKLF. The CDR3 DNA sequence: TGTGCTGCGTGGGCCCTGGGGAAACTCTTT.

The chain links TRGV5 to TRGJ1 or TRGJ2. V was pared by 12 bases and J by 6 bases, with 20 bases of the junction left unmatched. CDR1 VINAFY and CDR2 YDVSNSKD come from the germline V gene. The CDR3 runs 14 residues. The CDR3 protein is CADLGQALGYKKLF. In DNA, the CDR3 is TGTGCCGACCTGGGACAGGCCCTGGGTTATAAGAAACTCTTT.

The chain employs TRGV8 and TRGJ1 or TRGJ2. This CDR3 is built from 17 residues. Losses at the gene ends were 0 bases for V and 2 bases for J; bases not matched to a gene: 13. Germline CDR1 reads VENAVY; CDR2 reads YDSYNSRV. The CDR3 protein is CATWDRPRWADYYKKLF. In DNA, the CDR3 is TGTGCCACCTGGGATAGGCCAAGATGGGCAGATTATTATAAGAAACTCTTT.

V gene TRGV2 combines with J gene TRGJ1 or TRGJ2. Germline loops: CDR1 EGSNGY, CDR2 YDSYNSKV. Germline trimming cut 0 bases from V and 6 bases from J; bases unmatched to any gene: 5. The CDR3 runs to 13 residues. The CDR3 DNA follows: TGTGCCACCTGGGACGGGCCACGTTATAAGAAACTCTTT. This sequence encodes CATWDGPRYKKLF.

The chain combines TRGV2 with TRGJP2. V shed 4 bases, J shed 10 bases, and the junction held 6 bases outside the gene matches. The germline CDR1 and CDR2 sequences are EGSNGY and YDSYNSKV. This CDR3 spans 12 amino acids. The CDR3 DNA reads TGTGCCACCTGGGATCGGATTTGGATCAAGACGTTT. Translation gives CATWDRIWIKTF.

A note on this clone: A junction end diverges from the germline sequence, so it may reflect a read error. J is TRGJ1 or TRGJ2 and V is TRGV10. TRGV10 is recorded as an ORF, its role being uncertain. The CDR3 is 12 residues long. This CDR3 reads CAAWGVSYKKLF. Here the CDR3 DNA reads TGTGCTGCGTGGGGGGTTAGTTATAAGAAACTCTTT.

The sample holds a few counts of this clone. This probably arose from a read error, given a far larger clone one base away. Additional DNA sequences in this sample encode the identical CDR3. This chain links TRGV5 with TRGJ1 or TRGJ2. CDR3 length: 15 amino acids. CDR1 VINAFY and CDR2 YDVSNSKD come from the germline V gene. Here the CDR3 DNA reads TGTGCCACCTGGGACAGGCCTTACCTTTATTATAAGAAACTCTTC. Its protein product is CATWDRPYLYYKKLF.

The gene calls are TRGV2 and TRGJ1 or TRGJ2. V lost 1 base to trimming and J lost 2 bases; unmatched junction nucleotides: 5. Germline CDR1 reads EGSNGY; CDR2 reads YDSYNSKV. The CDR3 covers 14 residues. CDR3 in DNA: TGTGCCACCTGGGACGGTACGGATTATTATAAGAAACTCTTT. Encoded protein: CATWDGTDYYKKLF.

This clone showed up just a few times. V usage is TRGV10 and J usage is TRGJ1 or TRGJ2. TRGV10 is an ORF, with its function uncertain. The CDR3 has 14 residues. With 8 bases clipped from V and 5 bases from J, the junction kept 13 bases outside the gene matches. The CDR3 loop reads CAAWDYTGDYKKLF. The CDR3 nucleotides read TGTGCTGCGTGGGATTATACAGGGGATTATAAGAAACTCTTT.

DNA of the CDR3: TGTGCCTGCTGGATTAGGCACTATGGTGATTGGATCAAGACGTTT. Translating gives CACWIRHYGDWIKTF. The chain couples TRGV11 to TRGJP2. TRGV11 is recorded as an ORF, its role being uncertain. The CDR3 runs to 15 residues. V lost 0 bases and J lost 6; bases outside the gene matches: 4.

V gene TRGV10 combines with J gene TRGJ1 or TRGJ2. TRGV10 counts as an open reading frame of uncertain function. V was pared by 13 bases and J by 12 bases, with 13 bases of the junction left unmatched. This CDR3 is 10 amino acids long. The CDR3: CAVVGPGKLF. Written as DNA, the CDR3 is TGTGCTGTCGTGGGCCCTGGGAAACTCTTT.